The 15 T cell receptor beta chains in this list originate from one sample, sequenced in a study of brain T cells in children with intractable seizures (dated by TCRdb to the early 2020s). The intended sense of this specimen's time point label: blood from clinic visit 5 months post-surgery; TSC patient then seizure free. Library prep was done by the immunoSEQ multiplex PCR assay. TCRdb stores this immuneACCESS table with in-frame sequences only. Part of the clones is absent; in the studies checked, under half of the shortfall reflects unresolved V genes, and no reason is known for the rest. The sample includes about 340,000 clones, with over 90% observed a single time. The biggest ten clones account for 5.7% of the sample. Sequencing was performed on peripheral blood, taken around 5 months after surgery. These receptors were taken from a boy younger than two with tuberous sclerosis and intractable seizures.

This rearrangement joins TRBV3-1 (or the pseudogene TRBV3-2) to TRBJ2-2, with TRBD2 matching 8 bases. CDR3 size: 16 residues. CDR1 LGHDT and CDR2 YNNKEL come from the germline V gene (reference sequence). V trimming: 3 bases; J trimming: 2 bases; junction bases outside the gene matches: 5. CDR3 nucleotides: TGTGCCAGCAGCCATTTAGCGGGGAAAAACACCGGGGAGCTGTTTTTT. Translated, it gives CASSHLAGKNTGELFF.

V and J are TRBV19 and TRBJ1-1, with TRBD1 as a possible D gene (6 bases). Germline V CDR1 and CDR2: LNHDA, SQIVND (reference sequence). V was trimmed by 7 bases and J by 2 bases, leaving 17 bases between them. CDR3 length: 15 amino acids. The CDR3 nucleotides are TGTGCCAGTAAAGGGACACCCTACCTTAACACTGAAGCTTTCTTT. Its protein is CASKGTPYLNTEAFF.

This clone was found once. This chain joins TRBV5-1 and TRBJ1-1; D is perhaps TRBD1 (6 bases). CDR1 and CDR2 (germline): SGHRS, YFSETQ. The CDR3 is 17 residues long. Trimming pared 0 bases from V and 0 bases from J, leaving 15 bases between. The CDR3 DNA follows: TGCGCCAGCAGCTTGGCCGGGTACAGGGACGTGAACACTGAAGCTTTCTTT. It translates to CASSLAGYRDVNTEAFF.

This chain connects TRBV5-5 to TRBJ2-1; D ambiguous. This CDR3 has 10 residues. CDR1 is SGHKS, CDR2 YYEKEE, per germline (reference sequence). V gave up 7 bases and J gave up 6 bases, with 5 bases separating them. The CDR3 sequence: CASRSNEQFF. The CDR3 coding sequence is TGTGCCAGCCGCAGCAATGAGCAGTTCTTC.

This rearrangement joins TRBV29-1 to TRBJ1-2; D unresolved. Germline V gene data show CDR1 as SQVTM and CDR2 as ANQGSEA. The CDR3 covers 13 residues. V was clipped by 7 bases and J by 4 bases, with 16 bases between them. The DNA of the CDR3 is TGCAGCGCCGTGGTGGGAGGAGGCTATGGCTACACCTTC. Amino acid sequence: CSAVVGGGYGYTF.

The V and J genes are TRBV6-5 and TRBJ1-1; a possible D gene is TRBD1 (5 bases). Germline CDR1 and CDR2: MNHEY and SVGAGI. V was pared by 6 bases and J by 2 bases, with 10 bases between. The CDR3 contains 13 residues. This chain's CDR3 is CASRVGGNTEAFF. DNA of the CDR3: TGTGCCAGCAGGGTTGGGGGAAACACTGAAGCTTTCTTT.

This rearrangement joins TRBV5-1 to TRBJ2-3; TRBD2 matches at 9 bases. Looked up from germline, CDR1 is SGHRS and CDR2 is YFSETQ. V shed 3 bases and J 0 bases; nucleotides not matched to a gene: 5. This CDR3 contains 16 residues. For the CDR3, the DNA is TGCGCCAGCAGCTGGAGCGGGGGGACTAGCACAGATACGCAGTATTTT. Residues: CASSWSGGTSTDTQYF.

The chain uses TRBV30 and TRBJ2-5; maybe TRBD2 (6 bases). CDR1 is GTSNPN, CDR2 SVGIG, per germline (reference sequence). V dropped 0 bases and J dropped 4 bases, with 15 bases sitting between them. The CDR3 runs to 15 residues. CDR3 DNA sequence: TGTGCCTGGAGTGTACAAGCGGGCCTTTCAGAGACCCAGTACTTC. Translated, it gives CAWSVQAGLSETQYF.

This chain connects TRBV2 to TRBJ1-1; D call uncertain. The CDR3 is 13 amino acids. V lost 9 bases, J lost 3 bases, and 14 bases lay in between. CDR1 is SNHLY and CDR2 is FYNNEI in the germline V gene. CDR3 amino acids: CASSHGIYTEAFF. Here the CDR3 DNA reads TGTGCCAGTTCACATGGGATTTACACTGAAGCTTTCTTT.

CDR3 sequence: CAWTPAGDYGYTF. The DNA for the CDR3 is TGTGCCTGGACACCGGCAGGGGACTATGGCTACACCTTC. This sequence joins TRBV30 and TRBJ1-2; D perhaps matches TRBD1 (6 bases). This CDR3 is built from 13 residues. CDR1 is GTSNPN, CDR2 SVGIG, per germline (reference sequence). V was cut by 4 bases and J by 3 bases, with 12 bases left in between.

The chain combines TRBV6-6 with TRBJ1-3, with a possible D match to TRBD1 (5 bases). Between the trimmed V and J ends, which lost 8 bases and 0 bases, there was a span of 11 bases. This CDR3 spans 14 amino acids. Germline V gives CDR1 MNHNY, CDR2 SVGAGI (reference sequence). The DNA of the CDR3 is TGTGCCAGCGCGGACACTGACTCTGGAAACACCATATATTTT. This gives the protein CASADTDSGNTIYF.

The chain carries TRBV5-1 and TRBJ2-1; D ambiguous. Trimming removed 4 bases at V and 2 bases at J, with 10 bases between. CDR1 and CDR2 from the germline V gene are SGHRS and YFSETQ. CDR3 length equals 14 residues. The CDR3 is CASSPDLTYNEQFF. CDR3 bases: TGCGCCAGCAGCCCCGACCTGACCTACAATGAGCAGTTCTTC.

This sequence joins TRBV12-2 and TRBJ1-2. TRBV12-2 corresponds to a pseudogene. The CDR3 runs to 16 residues. In DNA, the CDR3 is TGTGCAAGTCGCTTAGTGGGGATCCCTCTACCTTATGGCTACACCTTC. This codes for CASRLVGIPLPYGYTF.

This clone was seen only a few times. The V call is TRBV18, the J call TRBJ1-1; D perhaps matches TRBD1 (5 bases). The CDR3 runs 14 residues. The V end lost 4 bases, the J end lost 4 bases, and 13 bases lay between the germline ends. Germline CDR1 is KGHSH and CDR2 is LQKENI. The chain's CDR3 is CASSRSGGSTEAFF. As DNA, the CDR3 is TGTGCCAGCTCACGGAGCGGGGGAAGCACTGAAGCTTTCTTT.

The CDR3 loop reads CASSPRRRGLRGPDTQYF. DNA of the CDR3: TGTGCCAGCTCACCAAGAAGGCGGGGGTTAAGAGGCCCAGATACGCAGTATTTT. This chain uses TRBV18 with TRBJ2-3; 7 nucleotides match TRBD2. Germline V gives CDR1 KGHSH, CDR2 LQKENI. This CDR3 has 18 residues. V lost 2 bases to trimming and J lost 4 bases; unmatched junction nucleotides: 15.